This T cell receptor beta chain was profiled in a study of T cell repertoires in cytomegalovirus infection. Study conclusions and caveats: Adding up the frequency of public TCR beta families identified people who carried CMV plus the relevant HLA.

TCRdb itself ran the reads through MiXCR, one entry per CDR3 protein. The table includes about 740,000 distinct CDR3 sequences, about a third detected once. The V end lost 1 base, the J end lost 5 bases, and 15 bases lay between the germline ends. This CDR3 comprises 16 residues. The germline gives CDR1 SGHTA, CDR2 FQGNSA. In this sample, this clonotype turned up a few times. The antigen is not known. This TCR came from a human donor in good health (CMV status not recorded). Some clones in this sample may be carry-over from other donors' samples. The V gene is TRBV7-2, the J gene TRBJ1-3, with D perhaps TRBD1 (6 bases). Sequencing was performed on PBMCs. This CDR3 is CASSLEGDRFRNTIYF. The CDR3 DNA sequence: TGTGCCAGCAGCTTAGAAGGAGACAGGTTTAGAAACACCATATATTTT.